Sequencing of this TCR beta chain was carried out in a study of OX40 agonist ivuxolimab in advanced cancers. Study context: An agonistic human IgG2 monoclonal antibody against OX40 (CD134) was given. Three patients responded partially, comprising one with hepatocellular carcinoma and two with cutaneous melanoma.

Some clones are missing from TCRdb's copy, which holds only in-frame ones; the method was immunoSEQ multiplex PCR. The sample comprises around 60,000 clones, 75% to 90% of which are singletons, and roughly 2% rests with the top ten. Germline V CDR1 and CDR2: MDHEN, SYDVKM. This CDR3 is built from 15 residues. The V end was cut by 5 bases, the J end by 1 base, with 15 bases between. General observations from the study: Antigen specificity was not determined for the expanded peripheral T cells.

Worth noting for this clone: Its antigen is still unknown.

The starting material was CD4+ or CD8+ T cells sorted from blood, obtained in a trial of the OX40 agonist ivuxolimab. The chain links TRBV28 to TRBJ2-7, with D possibly being TRBD1 (6 bases). This TCR derives from an adult with an advanced solid tumor such as melanoma, head and neck, liver or kidney cancer. CDR3 DNA: TGTGCCAGCAGTCGTCCGGACAGCCTATCCTACGAGCAGTACTTC. Amino acid sequence: CASSRPDSLSYEQYF.